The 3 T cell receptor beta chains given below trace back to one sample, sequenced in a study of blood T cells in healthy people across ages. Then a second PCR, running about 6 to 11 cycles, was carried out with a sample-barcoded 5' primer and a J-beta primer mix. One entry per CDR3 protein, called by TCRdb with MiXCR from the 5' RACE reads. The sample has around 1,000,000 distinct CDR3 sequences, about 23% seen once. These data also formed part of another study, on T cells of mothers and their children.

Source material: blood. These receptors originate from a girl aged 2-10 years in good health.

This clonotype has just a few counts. DNA for the CDR3: TGTGCCAGCAGCTTAGTGGCAGGGTTGATGATATCACCCCTCCACTTT. This codes for CASSLVAGLMISPLHF. The chain employs TRBV7-2 and TRBJ1-6; perhaps TRBD1 as D (5 bases). Germline V gives CDR1 SGHTA, CDR2 FQGNSA. The germline V and J ends were trimmed by 1 base and 10 bases, with 17 bases remaining between them. The CDR3 is 16 amino acids.

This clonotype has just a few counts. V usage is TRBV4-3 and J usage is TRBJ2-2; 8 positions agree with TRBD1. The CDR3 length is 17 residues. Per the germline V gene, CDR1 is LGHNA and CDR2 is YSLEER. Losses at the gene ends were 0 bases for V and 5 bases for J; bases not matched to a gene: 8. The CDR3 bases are TGCGCCAGCAGCCAAGAGGGTTTCGACAGGGGTACCGGGGAGCTGTTTTTT. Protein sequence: CASSQEGFDRGTGELFF.

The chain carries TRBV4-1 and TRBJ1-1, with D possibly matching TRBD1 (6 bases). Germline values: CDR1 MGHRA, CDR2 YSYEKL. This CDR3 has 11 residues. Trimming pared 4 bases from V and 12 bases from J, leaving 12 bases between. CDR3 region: CASSRGGRSFF. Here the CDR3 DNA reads TGCGCCAGCAGCCGAGGGGGTAGGTCTTTCTTT.